The 2 T cell receptor beta chains listed next were all sequenced from one sample in a study of T cell changes during pregnancy in multiple sclerosis. The table came from immunoSEQ multiplex PCR; TCRdb's copy has only in-frame clones and leaves some out. The table lists under 40,000 clones, 92% of them singletons. The starting material was CD8+ T cells from peripheral blood mononuclear cells, obtained before pregnancy. The receptors stem from a female donor with multiple sclerosis, enrolled in a pregnancy study.

The V call is TRBV30, the J call TRBJ2-1; 8 nucleotides align to TRBD2. This CDR3 has 16 residues. The germline V gene has CDR1 GTSNPN and CDR2 SVGIG (reference sequence). The ends lost 1 base at V and 7 bases at J; junction bases unmatched: 12. The CDR3 loop reads CAWSGLGLAGWNEQFF. The CDR3 DNA reads TGTGCCTGGAGTGGCTTAGGGCTAGCGGGTTGGAATGAGCAGTTCTTC.

The chain employs TRBV5-1 and TRBJ1-2; D call uncertain. This CDR3 region has 15 residues. V lost 0 bases and J lost 4, with 13 bases in between. Germline lookup yields CDR1 SGHRS and CDR2 YFSETQ. The CDR3 sequence: CASSLEGAATYGYTF. DNA for the CDR3: TGCGCCAGCAGCTTGGAGGGAGCAGCAACCTATGGCTACACCTTC.